These 13 T cell receptor beta chains were all obtained from the same sample, sequenced in a study of T cells in Graves' hyperthyroidism and ophthalmopathy. Using RNA transcripts as the source, TCR beta CDR3 regions were amplified. The study used the HTBI primer set for a first-round RT-PCR of the TCR CDR3. Each CDR3 protein is one row after TCRdb ran MiXCR on the multiplex PCR reads. The sample records over 350,000 distinct CDR3 sequences, over 11% being singletons. Material: blood. These receptors were collected from a man aged 50-59 years with Graves' ophthalmopathy.

The table lists this clonotype with a few counts. This chain connects TRBV5-1 to TRBJ2-7; D may be TRBD1 (5 bases). Trimming pared 0 bases from V and 6 bases from J, leaving 16 bases between. There are 15 residues in the CDR3. Germline V gene data show CDR1 as SGHRS and CDR2 as YFSETQ. The CDR3 protein is CASSLEARVSGEQYF. DNA of the CDR3: TGCGCCAGCAGCTTGGAGGCCAGGGTATCGGGCGAGCAGTACTTC.

This clonotype was detected a few times. Here the CDR3 DNA reads TGTGCCAGCAGCTTAGATCCGGATAATTCACCCCTCCACTTT. Translating gives CASSLDPDNSPLHF. The chain uses TRBV7-9 and TRBJ1-6, with unresolved D. Trimming shortened V by 1 base and J by 5 bases, and 6 bases separated the two germline ends. The CDR3 is made up of 14 amino acids. The germline CDR1 and CDR2 sequences are SEHNR and FQNEAQ (reference sequence).

The chain recombines TRBV2 with TRBJ2-1; the match to TRBD2 covers 12 bases. This CDR3 spans 15 amino acids. Germline assignment: CDR1 SNHLY and CDR2 FYNNEI. V trimming: 10 bases; J trimming: 8 bases; junction bases outside the gene matches: 12. CDR3: CAIRELAGGRDEQFF. The CDR3, as DNA: TGTGCCATCAGAGAACTAGCGGGAGGCCGCGATGAGCAGTTCTTC.

This clonotype occurred many times. This chain joins TRBV6-1 and TRBJ2-5, with TRBD1 as a possible D gene (5 bases). Germline CDR1 is MNHNS and CDR2 is SASEGT. Trimming took 6 bases from V and 4 from J, leaving 12 bases between them. This CDR3 spans 13 amino acids. The CDR3 DNA is TGTGCCAGCAGCTCCAGGGATAGAGAGACCCAGTACTTC. Protein: CASSSRDRETQYF.

There are many counts of this clonotype. The rearrangement joins TRBV20-1 to TRBJ2-7; the match to TRBD2 covers 11 bases. The length of the CDR3 is 14 residues. Germline V lookup: CDR1 DFQATT, CDR2 SNEGSKA (reference sequence). V trimming: 6 bases; J trimming: 6 bases; junction bases outside the gene matches: 10. CDR3 bases: TGCAGTGCCCGCAAACTAGCGGGAGCTTTCGAGCAGTACTTC. It yields the protein CSARKLAGAFEQYF.

The genes are TRBV11-2 and TRBJ2-2; 12 positions match TRBD2. Germline V gives CDR1 SGHAT, CDR2 FQNNGV. This CDR3 is 17 amino acids long. V shed 3 bases and J 6 bases; nucleotides not matched to a gene: 8. The CDR3 coding sequence is TGTGCCAGCAGCTTGTCTAGCGGGAGGGCCGGACCCGGGGAGCTGTTTTTT. Residues: CASSLSSGRAGPGELFF.

This clonotype was observed a few times. The J gene is TRBJ1-4, the V gene TRBV28; TRBD1 aligns across 10 bases. Germline V lookup: CDR1 MDHEN, CDR2 SYDVKM. J lost 7 bases, V lost 8 bases, and 7 bases had no gene match. The CDR3 covers 14 residues. The CDR3 spells CASLARTGGEKLFF. Here the CDR3 DNA reads TGTGCCAGCCTTGCCAGGACAGGGGGTGAAAAACTGTTTTTT.

The chain joins TRBV19 to TRBJ2-7, with TRBD1 matching 7 bases. Germline CDR1 LNHDA, CDR2 SQIVND (reference sequence). With 8 bases clipped from V and 2 bases from J, the junction kept 6 bases outside the gene matches. The CDR3 has 13 residues. The CDR3 DNA reads TGTGCCAGTGGGTTAACAGGGGCCTACGAGCAGTACTTC. Translating it yields CASGLTGAYEQYF.

V usage is TRBV19 and J usage is TRBJ2-7, with D possibly matching TRBD1 (7 bases). This CDR3 has 13 amino acids. The V gene lost 5 bases and the J gene lost 4 bases, with 12 bases spanning the gap. The germline CDR1 and CDR2 sequences are LNHDA and SQIVND (reference sequence). CDR3 in amino acids: CASSPGGLYEQYF. The CDR3 DNA follows: TGTGCCAGTAGTCCAGGGGGGTTATACGAGCAGTACTTC.

This clonotype was detected ten times or more. The chain employs TRBV12-3 or TRBV12-4 and TRBJ2-1, with unresolved D. The CDR3 sequence is 15 residues long. V was cut by 5 bases and J by 4 bases, with 15 bases left in between. The CDR3 loop reads CASSHTSLIYNEQFF. The CDR3 coding sequence is TGTGCCAGCAGTCATACTTCCCTGATTTACAATGAGCAGTTCTTC.

In regard to this clonotype: Possible read error: a much larger clone is one base away. The rearrangement uses TRBV29-1 and TRBJ2-7; 12 nucleotides align to TRBD1. The germline V gene has CDR1 SQVTM and CDR2 ANQGSEA. The CDR3 is 14 amino acids. CDR3 in amino acids: CSAQRDRGLVERYF. As DNA, the CDR3 is TGCAGCGCTCAGCGGGACAGGGGGCTTGTCGAGCGGTACTTC.

This clonotype has ten or more counts. V is TRBV7-2 and J is TRBJ2-5; D is ambiguous. Germline V gene data show CDR1 as SGHTA and CDR2 as FQGNSA. Trimming took off 0 bases at V and 9 bases at J, with 11 bases between the two ends. The CDR3 runs 13 residues. This chain's CDR3 is CASSLAPAAAQYF. The CDR3 coding sequence is TGTGCCAGCAGCTTAGCGCCCGCGGCGGCCCAGTACTTC.

About this clonotype: It may be a read error: a sequence one base away is much more abundant. V and J are TRBV6-1 and TRBJ1-2; perhaps TRBD1 as D (6 bases). The CDR3 runs 17 residues. Trimming removed 7 bases from V and 2 bases from J, with 23 bases in between. In germline, CDR1 is MNHNS, CDR2 SASEGT. CDR3 nucleotide sequence: TGTGCCAGCAAAAGATCCGGGACATCAAATCCGAACTATGGCTACACCTTC. As protein: CASKRSGTSNPNYGYTF.